Here is one T cell receptor (beta chain) with its context. Its antigen is still unknown. No base qualities exist here, and no much larger clone lies one base off it. The data stem from a study of blood T cells in healthy people across ages (dated by TCRdb to between 2015 and 2016). General notes on the study: In model experiments, template switching captured roughly one uniquely barcoded TCR beta cDNA molecule for every two T cells. The donors were divided into four age groups: young (average 16 years), middle-aged (around 41), aged (about 62) and long-lived (about 90). To avoid experimental bias, donors of different ages were randomly spread across the sequencing lanes. For two donors (one aged 18 to 30 and one aged 80 or older), the study analyzed two additional independent replicas of 1 million unique cDNA reads from the same blood draw. The study measured age-related changes in TCR beta repertoire diversity using deep sequencing normalized with unique cDNA molecular identifiers. Overall results and qualifications from the work: Total diversity estimates from one million sequenced T cells were considered lower bounds and underestimates. There was a strong correlation between observed TCR beta diversity and the percentage of naive T cells measured by flow cytometry. The CMV infection status of donors was not known, potentially confounding age-related changes in expanded clonotypes. The long-lived group showed more naive CD4+ T cells, fewer expanded clones and increased TCR diversity than the aged group, suggesting age selection. Because profiling used bulk unsorted PBMCs, naive and antigen-experienced compartments could not be compared conclusively. As age increased, observed TCR beta diversity per million T cells dropped in a roughly linear way, and a significant reduction was already evident by age roughly 40.

As encoded in the germline V gene, CDR1 is MDHEN while CDR2 is SYDVKM. Trimming takes 3 bases off V and 0 bases off J; junction bases not matched to a gene: 9. The CDR3 runs 18 residues from the cysteine to the phenylalanine. Only CDR3 DNA remains: 54 bases, in frame from the first base. Systemically healthy Caucasian individuals from Russia, some 40 in total and aged about 6 to 90 years, were included as donors. Approximately 9.7 milliliters of peripheral blood were drawn from each donor into EDTA-treated Vacutainer tubes. PBMCs were isolated by Ficoll-Paque density-gradient centrifugation, with at least 6 million obtained per sample. Total RNA was extracted from PBMCs with Trizol reagent, with at least 6 micrograms obtained per sample. Naive CD45RAhigh/CD27high T cell percentages were measured by flow cytometry on a PBMC aliquot from every donor. Libraries were made using 5' RACE. A second PCR of roughly 7 to 11 cycles was performed with a sample-barcoded 5' primer and a J-beta primer mix. A template-switch 5' adaptor carrying 12 random nucleotides introduced a unique molecular identifier onto each TCR beta cDNA molecule. Each sample yielded at least 2.5 million CDR3-containing paired-end reads. All of the RNA was converted into first-strand cDNA using the Mint cDNA synthesis kit, with a TRBC-specific oligonucleotide serving as the primer. Following uracil-DNA glycosylase treatment, a first 18-cycle PCR with universal primers M1SS and BC2_uni_R was performed on all cDNA. The published analysis was carried out like this. For normalization, 1 million high-quality reads were randomly selected from each sample, with every read carrying a distinct molecular identifier. Instead of being binned into consensus sequences, reads with shared molecular identifiers were discarded. CDR3 identification, clonotype clustering and error correction used MiTCR with a Q25 quality threshold and the strictest error-elimination algorithm. Lower-bound total TCR beta diversity was estimated with a nonparametric unseen species model using Euler transformation. Using fastp trimming at Q25 and MiXCR clonotype assembly, TCRdb reanalyzed the public sequencing data and kept in-frame beta chains. A single entry per CDR3 protein holds the most common genes and DNA from its merged rows. TCRdb, not the authors, supplied the V and J calls. Here the sample has around 1,900,000 distinct CDR3 sequences; approximately 39% occur a single time. Of the sample, about 23% is held by the ten largest clones.

The specimen sequenced was blood. This TCR derives from a human donor in good health. The sequence links TRBV28 to TRBJ2-1; a stretch of 9 junction bases matches TRBD2. The CDR3 has the sequence CASSLELAGASSYNEQFF. The nucleotides read TGTGCCAGCAGTTTGGAACTAGCGGGTGCGAGCTCCTACAATGAGCAGTTCTTC.